Shown below are 2 T cell receptor beta chains from a single sample sequenced in a study of cytomegalovirus exposure and HLA in healthy donors. Primers included in the PCR were 60 Vbeta and 13 Jbeta primers. Profiled with immunoSEQ multiplex PCR; TCRdb holds only in-frame clones, not every one. The repertoire includes around 240,000 clones, 82% of them detected once, and more than 5% sits in the top ten. Material: PBMCs. These receptors were taken from a woman between 40 and 50 years old in good health and CMV-seropositive.

DNA for the CDR3: TGTTCTCTAAGATCCCGGGACAGGGGGAATGAGCAGTTCTTC. Protein sequence: CSLRSRDRGNEQFF. This chain joins TRBV11-2 and TRBJ2-1; 11 bases map to TRBD1. CDR3 length equals 14 residues. The V gene's germline CDR1 is SGHAT and CDR2 FQNNGV.

This chain joins TRBV5-1 and TRBJ2-7; TRBD2 agrees at 7 bases. Germline CDR1 and CDR2: SGHRS and YFSETQ. The J segment lost 1 base and the V segment lost 5 bases, leaving 15 bases of the junction unmatched. This CDR3 region has 17 residues. The CDR3 sequence: CASSPNPGGSRSYEQYF. In DNA, the CDR3 is TGCGCCAGCAGTCCGAACCCGGGCGGGAGTCGGTCCTACGAGCAGTACTTC. Drawing the rest from reference TRBV5-1 and TRBJ2-7, the complete variable domain is KAGVTQTPRYLIKTRGQQVTLSCSPISGHRSVSWYQQTPGQGLQFLFEYFSETQRNKGNFPGRFSGRQFSNSRSEMNVSTLELGDSALYLCASSPNPGGSRSYEQYFGPGTRLTVT.